Described below is a single TCR beta chain sequence and its context. Its antigen remains unidentified. Germline loops: CDR1 SGHAT, CDR2 FQNNGV. V dropped 2 bases and J dropped 1 base, with 21 bases sitting between them. The CDR3 sequence is 19 residues long. This sample was included in a study of cytomegalovirus exposure and HLA in healthy donors. Overall study context: Unique TCRs from HLA-typed donors, roughly 87 million of them, were held in an early data release. The study, taken as a whole, reports: A later analysis revealed that TCR association rates differed between HLA loci, peaking at DRB1 and bottoming out at HLA-C. TCR beta chains associated with HLA were, in a later analysis, more clonally expanded than equally common others.

60 Vbeta and 13 Jbeta primers were used in PCR. Assay used: immunoSEQ multiplex PCR; TCRdb lists only in-frame clones, some missing. The table lists some 130,000 clones, roughly 71% of them singletons. The chain employs TRBV11-2 and TRBJ2-4; D possibly corresponds to TRBD2 (5 bases). The specimen was PBMCs. The TCR originated in a middle-aged woman in good health and CMV-seronegative. The CDR3 DNA follows: TGTGCCAGCAGCTTACTAGGACTCCGGTGGGATGGGGCCAAAAACATTCAGTACTTC. It codes for CASSLLGLRWDGAKNIQYF.